This record covers a single T cell receptor beta chain. Its specificity is unknown. TRB rearrangements spanning V, D and J were amplified using mixed TRB-A/B primers. A single record per CDR3 protein comes from TCRdb applying MiXCR to the multiplex PCR reads. The table includes 2,300 or so distinct CDR3 sequences, roughly three fifths detected once. This entry comes from a study of T cell repertoires in aging, cancer and after chemotherapy. Looking at the study overall: Six age groups, ranging from 30 or younger to 70 or older, included the donors. Points from the study as a whole: Immunological memory after chemotherapy cannot be judged from the repertoire data. Across the chemotherapy interval, each cancer cohort showed higher median generation probability, suggesting thymic rebound.

The template was genomic DNA from peripheral blood, not RNA. The CDR3 is 13 amino acids. In germline, CDR1 is DFQATT, CDR2 SNEGSKA (reference sequence). The trim removed 5 bases at V and 5 bases at J, leaving 7 bases unmatched. The chain has TRBV20-1 and TRBJ2-7, with 9 bases fitting TRBD1. This TCR was sampled from a human donor with a solid tumor. Sequenced sample: blood. Written as DNA, the CDR3 is TGCAGTGCTGGGACAGGGCTATCCCACGAGCAGTACTTC. Amino acids: CSAGTGLSHEQYF.